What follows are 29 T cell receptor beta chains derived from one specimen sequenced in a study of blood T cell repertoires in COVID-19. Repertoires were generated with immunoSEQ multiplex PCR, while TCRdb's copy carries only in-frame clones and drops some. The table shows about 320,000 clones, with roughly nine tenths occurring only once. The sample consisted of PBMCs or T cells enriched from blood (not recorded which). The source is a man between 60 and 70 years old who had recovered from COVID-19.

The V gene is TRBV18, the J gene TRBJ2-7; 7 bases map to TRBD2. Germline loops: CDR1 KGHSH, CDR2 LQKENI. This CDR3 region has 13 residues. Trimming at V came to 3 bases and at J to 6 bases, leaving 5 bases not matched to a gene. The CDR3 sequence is CASSPGTGGEQYF. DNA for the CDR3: TGTGCCAGCTCACCGGGGACGGGAGGCGAGCAGTACTTC.

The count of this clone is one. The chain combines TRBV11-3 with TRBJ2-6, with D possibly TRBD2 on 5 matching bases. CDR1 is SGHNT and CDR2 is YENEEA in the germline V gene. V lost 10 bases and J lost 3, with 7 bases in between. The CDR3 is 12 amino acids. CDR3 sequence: CATRGGANVLTF. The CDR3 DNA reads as TGTGCCACCCGGGGTGGGGCCAACGTCCTGACTTTC. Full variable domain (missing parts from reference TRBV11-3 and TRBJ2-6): EAGVVQSPRYKIIEKKQPVAFWCNPISGHNTLYWYLQNLGQGPELLIRYENEEAVDDSQLPKDRFSAERLKGVDSTLKIQPAELGDSAVYLCATRGGANVLTFGAGSRLTVL.

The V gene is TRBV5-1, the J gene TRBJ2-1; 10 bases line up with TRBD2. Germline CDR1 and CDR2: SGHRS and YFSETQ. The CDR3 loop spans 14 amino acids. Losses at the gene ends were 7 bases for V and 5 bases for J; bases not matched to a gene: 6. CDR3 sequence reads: CASSLAGVHNEQFF. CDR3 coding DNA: TGCGCCAGCTCCCTAGCGGGAGTTCACAATGAGCAGTTCTTC.

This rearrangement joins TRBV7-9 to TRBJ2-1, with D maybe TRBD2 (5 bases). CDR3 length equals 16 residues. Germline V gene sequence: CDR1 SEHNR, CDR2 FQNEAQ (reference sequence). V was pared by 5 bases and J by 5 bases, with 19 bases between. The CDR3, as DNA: TGTGCCAGCAGCCCCCAAGGAGGAGTCCACAACAATGAGCAGTTCTTC. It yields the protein CASSPQGGVHNNEQFF. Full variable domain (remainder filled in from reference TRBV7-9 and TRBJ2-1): DTGVSQNPRHKITKRGQNVTFRCDPISEHNRLYWYRQTLGQGPEFLTYFQNEAQLEKSRLLSDRFSAERPKGSFSTLEIQRTEQGDSAMYLCASSPQGGVHNNEQFFGPGTRLTVL.

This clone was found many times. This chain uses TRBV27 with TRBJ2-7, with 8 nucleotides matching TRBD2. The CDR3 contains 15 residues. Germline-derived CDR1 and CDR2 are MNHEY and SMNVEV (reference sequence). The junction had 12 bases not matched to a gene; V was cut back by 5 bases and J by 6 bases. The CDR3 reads CASSGSGTRFSEQYF. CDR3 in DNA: TGTGCCAGCAGTGGGTCCGGGACTAGATTTTCCGAGCAGTACTTC.

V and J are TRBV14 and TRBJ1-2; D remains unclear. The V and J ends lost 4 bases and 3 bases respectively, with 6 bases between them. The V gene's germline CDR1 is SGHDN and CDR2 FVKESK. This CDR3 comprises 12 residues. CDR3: CASSPGDYGYTF. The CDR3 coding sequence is TGTGCCAGCAGCCCGGGAGACTATGGCTACACCTTC.

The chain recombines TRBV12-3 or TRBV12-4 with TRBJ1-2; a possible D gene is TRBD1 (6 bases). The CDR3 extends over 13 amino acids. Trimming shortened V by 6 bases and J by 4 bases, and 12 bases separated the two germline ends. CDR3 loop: CASSSGQIYGYTF. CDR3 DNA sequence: TGTGCCAGCAGCAGCGGACAGATCTATGGCTACACCTTC.

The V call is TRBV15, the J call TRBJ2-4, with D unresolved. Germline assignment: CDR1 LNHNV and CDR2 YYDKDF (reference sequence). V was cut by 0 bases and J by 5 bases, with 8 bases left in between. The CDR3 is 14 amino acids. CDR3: CATSRDLAENIQYF. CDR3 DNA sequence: TGTGCCACCAGCAGAGACTTGGCAGAAAACATTCAGTACTTC.

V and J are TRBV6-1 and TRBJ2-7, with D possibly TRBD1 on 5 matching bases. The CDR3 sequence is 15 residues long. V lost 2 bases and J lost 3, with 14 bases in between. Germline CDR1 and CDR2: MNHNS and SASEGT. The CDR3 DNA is TGTGCCAGCAGTGAATTCAGCGCAGGGATCTACGAGCAGTACTTC. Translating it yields CASSEFSAGIYEQYF.

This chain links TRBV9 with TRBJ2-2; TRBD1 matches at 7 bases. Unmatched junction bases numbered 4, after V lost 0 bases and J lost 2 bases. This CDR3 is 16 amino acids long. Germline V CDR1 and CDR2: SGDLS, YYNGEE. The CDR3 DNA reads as TGTGCCAGCAGCGTAGGCAACAGGGGTAACACCGGGGAGCTGTTTTTT. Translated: CASSVGNRGNTGELFF. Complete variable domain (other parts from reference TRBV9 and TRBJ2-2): DSGVTQTPKHLITATGQRVTLRCSPRSGDLSVYWYQQSLDQGLQFLIQYYNGEERAKGNILERFSAQQFPDLHSELNLSSLELGDSALYFCASSVGNRGNTGELFFGEGSRLTVL.

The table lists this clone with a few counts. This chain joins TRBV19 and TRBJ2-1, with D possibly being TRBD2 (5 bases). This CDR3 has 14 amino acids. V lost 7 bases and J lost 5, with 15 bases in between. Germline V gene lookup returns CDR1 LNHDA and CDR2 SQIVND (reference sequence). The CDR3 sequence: CASTARGADNEQFF. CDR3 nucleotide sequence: TGTGCCAGTACCGCCCGGGGTGCGGACAATGAGCAGTTCTTC. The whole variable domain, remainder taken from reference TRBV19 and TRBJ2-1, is DGGITQSPKYLFRKEGQNVTLSCEQNLNHDAMYWYRQDPGQGLRLIYYSQIVNDFQKGDIAEGYSVSREKKESFPLTVTSAQKNPTAFYLCASTARGADNEQFFGPGTRLTVL.

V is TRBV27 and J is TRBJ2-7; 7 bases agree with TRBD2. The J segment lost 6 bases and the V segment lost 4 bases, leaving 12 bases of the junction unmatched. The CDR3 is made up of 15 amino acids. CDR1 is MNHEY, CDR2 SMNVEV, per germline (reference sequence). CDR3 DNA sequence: TGTGCCAGCAGTTACACACTGAGCGGGGAAGGCGAGCAGTACTTC. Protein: CASSYTLSGEGEQYF.

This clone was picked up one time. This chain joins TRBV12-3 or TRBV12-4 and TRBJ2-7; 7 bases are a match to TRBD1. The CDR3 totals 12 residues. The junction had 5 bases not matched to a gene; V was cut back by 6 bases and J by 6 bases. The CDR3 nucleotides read TGTGCCAGCAGCCCCACAGGGGCCGAGCAGTACTTC. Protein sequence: CASSPTGAEQYF.

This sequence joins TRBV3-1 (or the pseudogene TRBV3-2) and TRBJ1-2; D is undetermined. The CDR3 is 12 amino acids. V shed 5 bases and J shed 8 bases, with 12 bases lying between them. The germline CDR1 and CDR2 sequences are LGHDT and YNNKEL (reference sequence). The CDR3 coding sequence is TGTGCCAGCAGCGAGGGCCCCGGAGGCTACACCTTC. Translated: CASSEGPGGYTF.

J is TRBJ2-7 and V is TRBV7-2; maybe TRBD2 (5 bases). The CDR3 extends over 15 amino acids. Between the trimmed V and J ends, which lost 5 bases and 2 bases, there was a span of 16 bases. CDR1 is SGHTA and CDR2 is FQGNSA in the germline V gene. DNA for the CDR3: TGTGCCAGCAGCCCTCCCGGAGGCTTAGCCTACGAGCAGTACTTC. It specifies CASSPPGGLAYEQYF.

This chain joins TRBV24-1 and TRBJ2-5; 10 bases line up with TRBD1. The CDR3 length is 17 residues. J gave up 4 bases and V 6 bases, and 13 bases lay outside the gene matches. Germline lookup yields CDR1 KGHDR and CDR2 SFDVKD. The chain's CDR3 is CATSPGQGVLGGETQYF. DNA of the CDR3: TGTGCCACCAGTCCCGGACAGGGGGTTCTAGGTGGAGAGACCCAGTACTTC.

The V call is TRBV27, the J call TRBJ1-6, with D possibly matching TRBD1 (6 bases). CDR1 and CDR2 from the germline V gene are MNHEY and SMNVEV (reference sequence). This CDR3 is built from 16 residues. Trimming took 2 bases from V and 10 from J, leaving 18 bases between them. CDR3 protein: CASSLGWGQSVSPLHF. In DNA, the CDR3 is TGTGCCAGCAGTTTAGGGTGGGGGCAGTCGGTATCACCCCTCCACTTT.

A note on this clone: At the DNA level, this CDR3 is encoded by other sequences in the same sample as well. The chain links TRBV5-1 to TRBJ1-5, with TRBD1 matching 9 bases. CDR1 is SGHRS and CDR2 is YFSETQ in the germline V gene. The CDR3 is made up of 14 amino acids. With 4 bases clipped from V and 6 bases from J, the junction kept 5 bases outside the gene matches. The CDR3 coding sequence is TGCGCCAGCAGCGAACAGGGGGCGGGTCAGCCCCAGCATTTT. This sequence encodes CASSEQGAGQPQHF.

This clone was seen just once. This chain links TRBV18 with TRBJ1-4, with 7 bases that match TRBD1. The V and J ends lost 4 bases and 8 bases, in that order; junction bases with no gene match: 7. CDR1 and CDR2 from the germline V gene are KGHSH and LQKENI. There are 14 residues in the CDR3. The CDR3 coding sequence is TGTGCCAGCTCACTAAACAGGGGCGGCGAAAAACTGTTTTTT. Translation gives CASSLNRGGEKLFF.

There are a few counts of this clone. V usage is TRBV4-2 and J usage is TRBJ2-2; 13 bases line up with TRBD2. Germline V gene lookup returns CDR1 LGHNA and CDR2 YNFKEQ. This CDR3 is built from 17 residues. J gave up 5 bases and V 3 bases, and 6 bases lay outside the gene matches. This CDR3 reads CASSQPLAGGRTGELFF. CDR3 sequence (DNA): TGTGCCAGCAGCCAGCCACTAGCGGGGGGGCGGACCGGGGAGCTGTTTTTT.

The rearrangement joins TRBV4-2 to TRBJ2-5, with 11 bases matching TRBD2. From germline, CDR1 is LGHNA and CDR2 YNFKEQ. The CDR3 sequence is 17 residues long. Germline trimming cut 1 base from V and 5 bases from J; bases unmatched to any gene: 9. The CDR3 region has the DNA TGTGCCAGCAGCCAAGCAGAACTAGCGGGAGTTGGGGAGACCCAGTACTTC. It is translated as CASSQAELAGVGETQYF.

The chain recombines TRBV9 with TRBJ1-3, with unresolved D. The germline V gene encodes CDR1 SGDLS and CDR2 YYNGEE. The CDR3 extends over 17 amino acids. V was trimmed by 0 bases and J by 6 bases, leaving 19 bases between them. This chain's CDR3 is CASSVEGGRVVENTIYF. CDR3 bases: TGTGCCAGCAGCGTAGAGGGAGGGCGGGTGGTTGAAAACACCATATATTTT.

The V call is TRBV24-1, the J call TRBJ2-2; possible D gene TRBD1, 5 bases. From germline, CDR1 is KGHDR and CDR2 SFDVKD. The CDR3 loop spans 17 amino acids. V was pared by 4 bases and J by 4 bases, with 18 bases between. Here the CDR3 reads CATSEPTGPRGTGELFF. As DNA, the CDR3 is TGTGCCACCAGTGAGCCGACCGGGCCTAGGGGCACCGGGGAGCTGTTTTTT.

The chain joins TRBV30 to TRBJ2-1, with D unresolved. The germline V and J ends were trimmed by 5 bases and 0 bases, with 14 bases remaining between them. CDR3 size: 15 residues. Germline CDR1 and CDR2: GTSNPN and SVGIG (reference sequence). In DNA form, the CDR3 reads TGTGCCTGGGGCCCTCCCTTTAACTCCTACAATGAGCAGTTCTTC. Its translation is CAWGPPFNSYNEQFF.

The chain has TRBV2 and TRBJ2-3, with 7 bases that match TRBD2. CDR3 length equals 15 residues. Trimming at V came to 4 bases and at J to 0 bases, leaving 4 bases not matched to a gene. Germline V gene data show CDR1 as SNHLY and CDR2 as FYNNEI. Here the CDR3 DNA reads TGTGCCAGCAGTGTTTTCGGGAGGAGCACAGATACGCAGTATTTT. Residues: CASSVFGRSTDTQYF.

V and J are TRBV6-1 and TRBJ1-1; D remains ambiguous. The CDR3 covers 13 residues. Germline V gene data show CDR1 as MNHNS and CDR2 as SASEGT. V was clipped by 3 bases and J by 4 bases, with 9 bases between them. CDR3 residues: CASSEVGFTEAFF. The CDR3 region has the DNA TGTGCCAGCAGTGAGGTGGGCTTCACTGAAGCTTTCTTT.

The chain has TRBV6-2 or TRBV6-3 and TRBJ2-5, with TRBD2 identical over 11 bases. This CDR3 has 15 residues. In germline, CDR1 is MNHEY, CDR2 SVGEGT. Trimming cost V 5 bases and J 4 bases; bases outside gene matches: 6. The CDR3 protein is CASSTGLAEAETQYF. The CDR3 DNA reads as TGTGCCAGCAGTACGGGACTAGCGGAGGCAGAGACCCAGTACTTC.

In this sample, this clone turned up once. The CDR3 nucleotides read TGCGCCAGCAGCTGGGACAGTAACACCGGGGAGCTGTTTTTT. This translates into CASSWDSNTGELFF. V gene TRBV5-1 combines with J gene TRBJ2-2; 7 positions match TRBD1. The length of the CDR3 is 14 residues. The junction had 1 base not matched to a gene; V was cut back by 3 bases and J by 2 bases. Germline V lookup: CDR1 SGHRS, CDR2 YFSETQ.

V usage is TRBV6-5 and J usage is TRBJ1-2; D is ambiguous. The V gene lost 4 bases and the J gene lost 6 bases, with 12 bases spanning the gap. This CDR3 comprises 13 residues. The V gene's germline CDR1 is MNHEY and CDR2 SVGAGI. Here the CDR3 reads CASSSLVQNGYTF. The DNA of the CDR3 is TGTGCCAGCAGTTCATTGGTTCAGAATGGCTACACCTTC.